The rows below give T cell receptor beta chains drawn from one sample of a study of radiotherapy plus CTLA-4 blockade in lung cancer. The method was immunoSEQ multiplex PCR; TCRdb's version includes in-frame clones alone and lacks a portion of them. The profile shows 130,000 or so clones, around 89% of them singletons. Sequencing used peripheral blood, obtained from a patient treated with radiotherapy plus ipilimumab. These receptors originate from a human donor with non-small cell lung cancer that progressed on radiotherapy plus ipilimumab. The CDR3 runs from the conserved cysteine through the conserved F or W. A D gene is named only where the DNA matches it firmly. Clone size, where shown, is once, few, many, or a class for clones that have expanded.

clone_size	v_call	d_call	j_call	cdr3_nt	cdr3_aa
NA	TRBV5-1	NA	TRBJ2-2	TGCGCCAGCAGCTTCGGGGACTACACCGGGGAGCTGTTTTTT	CASSFGDYTGELFF
NA	TRBV30	NA	TRBJ1-1	TGTGCCTGGATGGGAGTGGCGGGTACTGAAGCTTTCTTT	CAWMGVAGTEAFF
once	TRBV11-2	NA	TRBJ1-2	TGTGCCAGCAGCTTAGATACGGAACTCTATGGCTACACCTTC	CASSLDTELYGYTF
NA	TRBV25-1	TRBD2	TRBJ2-1	TGTGCCAGCTCGGGACTAGCGGGAATCGGTGAGCAGTTCTTC	CASSGLAGIGEQFF
NA	TRBV5-1	TRBD1	TRBJ2-1	TGCGCCAGCAGCCAGGAATCCGGGACAGGGGCGCTCTTC	CASSQESGTGALF
NA	TRBV7-9	TRBD2	TRBJ2-3	TGTGCCAGCAATCGTCTAGCGGGAGCCACAGATACGCAGTATTTT	CASNRLAGATDTQYF
once	TRBV6-6	TRBD1	TRBJ2-7	TGTGCCAGCAGTTACAGGGGACAGGGCCCCTACGAGCAGTACTTC	CASSYRGQGPYEQYF
once	TRBV7-3	NA	TRBJ2-5	TGTGCCAGCAGCTTATATCCAACACCGGGAGAGACCCAGTACTTC	CASSLYPTPGETQYF
NA	TRBV27	NA	TRBJ1-1	TGTGCCAGCAGGGGGCGCGAAGCTTTCTTT	CASRGREAFF
NA	TRBV2	TRBD1	TRBJ2-7	TGTGCCAGCAGGGCCGGGACAGGGGACTACGAGCAGTACTTC	CASRAGTGDYEQYF
NA	TRBV18	NA	TRBJ1-1	TGTGCCAGCTCACCAAGGAGGGGCATGAACACTGAAGCTTTCTTT	CASSPRRGMNTEAFF
NA	TRBV19	NA	TRBJ1-5	TGTGCCAGTAGTATGTGGAGCAATCAGCCCCAGCATTTT	CASSMWSNQPQHF
NA	TRBV6-5	NA	TRBJ1-2	TGTGCCAGCAGTTACGCTGACAGGATCTTAAACTATGGCTACACCTTC	CASSYADRILNYGYTF
NA	TRBV19	NA	TRBJ1-5	TGTGCCAGTAGTAATGTTGTAGGGGGTCGGAATCAGCCCCAGCATTTT	CASSNVVGGRNQPQHF
NA	TRBV19	NA	TRBJ1-5	TGTGCCAGTAGTATATCTTTAGGACGGTTGAATCAGCCCCAGCATTTT	CASSISLGRLNQPQHF
once	TRBV5-6	TRBD2	TRBJ2-7	TGTGCCAGCAGCTGGGGGCTAGCGGGAGACGAGCAGTACTTC	CASSWGLAGDEQYF
NA	TRBV7-3	TRBD1	TRBJ2-3	TGTGCCAGCAGCTCCGGGACAGGGGGAACAGATACGCAGTATTTT	CASSSGTGGTDTQYF
once	TRBV15	TRBD1	TRBJ1-4	TGTGCCACCAGCACTGGGGACAGGGCAACTAATGAAAAACTGTTTTTT	CATSTGDRATNEKLFF
few	TRBV27	TRBD2	TRBJ2-1	TGTGCCAGCAGTTTAGCGGGAGTACCCTACAATGAGCAGTTCTTC	CASSLAGVPYNEQFF
NA	TRBV30	NA	TRBJ2-4	TGTGCCTGGAGACTACCCCGGGGGACCAGGGACATTCAGTACTTC	CAWRLPRGTRDIQYF
NA	TRBV11-2	NA	TRBJ2-1	TGTGCCAGCACCCCAAACAATGAGCAGTTCTTC	CASTPNNEQFF
once	TRBV4-1	NA	TRBJ2-2	TGCGCCAGCATGGTGGAGGGTTTTGCCGGGGAGCTGTTTTTT	CASMVEGFAGELFF
NA	TRBV5-1	NA	TRBJ2-7	TGCGCCAGCAGCTCTAATGAGGGGACTTCCTACGAGCAGTACTTC	CASSSNEGTSYEQYF
NA	TRBV7-8	NA	TRBJ2-7	TGTGCCAGCAGCTTAGGATGGAACCTACGAGAGCAGTACTTC	CASSLGWNLREQYF
few	TRBV10-3	TRBD1	TRBJ2-7	TGTGCCATCAGTACCCGGGGACAGAGCTACGAGCAGTACTTC	CAISTRGQSYEQYF
NA	TRBV10-3	TRBD2	TRBJ2-1	TGTGCCATCAGTGAGAGAGGGCCGGGAGCGGGAGGGGGCTACAATGAGCAGTTCTTC	CAISERGPGAGGGYNEQFF
NA	TRBV28	NA	TRBJ1-5	TGTGCCAGCAGCGTACCGTGGCTCTCTGGCAATCAGCCCCAGCATTTT	CASSVPWLSGNQPQHF
once	TRBV5-1	TRBD1	TRBJ2-2	TGCGCCAGCAGCTTGGGGGACAGGGTCGACACCGGGGAGCTGTTTTTT	CASSLGDRVDTGELFF
once	TRBV11-3	NA	TRBJ2-7	TGTGCCAGCAAAAAACGGGACGCCTCTTACGAGCAGTACTTC	CASKKRDASYEQYF